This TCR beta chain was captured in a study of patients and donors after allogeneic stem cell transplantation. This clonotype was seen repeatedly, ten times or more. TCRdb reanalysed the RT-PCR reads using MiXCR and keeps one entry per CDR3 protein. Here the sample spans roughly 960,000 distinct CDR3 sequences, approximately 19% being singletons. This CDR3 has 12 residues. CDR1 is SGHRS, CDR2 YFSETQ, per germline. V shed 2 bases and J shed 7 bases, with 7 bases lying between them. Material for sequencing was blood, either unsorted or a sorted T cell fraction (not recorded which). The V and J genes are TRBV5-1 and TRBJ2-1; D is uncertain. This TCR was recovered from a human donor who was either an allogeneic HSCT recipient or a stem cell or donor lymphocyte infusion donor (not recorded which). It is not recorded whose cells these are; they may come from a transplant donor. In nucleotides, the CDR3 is TGCGCCAGCAGCTTTAGGGCTAATGAGCAGTTCTTC. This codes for CASSFRANEQFF.